The rows below give T cell receptor beta chains drawn from one sample of a study of T-cell reconstitution after alpha-beta-depleted transplantation in children. One entry per CDR3 protein, called by TCRdb with MiXCR from the PCR reads. The profile shows 500,000 to 750,000 distinct CDR3 sequences, 10% to 15% of them singletons. Sequencing was performed on PBMCs, mostly from graft donor cells, taken 360 days after TCRalphabeta/CD19-depleted stem cell transplant. The receptors originated from a male patient younger than 18 who had a stem cell transplant for acute myeloid leukemia, so the T cells may come from the graft donor. Both conserved end residues are part of each CDR3. A D gene is named only where the DNA matches it firmly. Rows give clone size only sometimes, using once, few, many, or a class for an expanded clone.

v_gene	d_gene	abundance	j_gene	CDR3aa	CDR3nt
TRBV12-3/TRBV12-4	TRBD2	once	TRBJ2-2	CASSLELASGSTNTGELFF	TGTGCCAGCAGTTTAGAACTGGCTAGCGGGAGTACGAACACCGGGGAGCTGTTTTTT
TRBV14	NA	many	TRBJ1-4	CASSQDQGKLFF	TGTGCCAGCAGCCAAGATCAGGGGAAACTGTTTTTT
TRBV9	TRBD2	NA	TRBJ2-2	CASSGTRLNTGELFF	TGTGCCAGCAGCGGGACTAGATTGAACACCGGGGAGCTGTTTTTT
TRBV12-3/TRBV12-4	NA	NA	TRBJ2-3	CASSFGGESDTQYF	TGTGCCAGCAGTTTCGGCGGGGAATCAGATACGCAGTATTTT
TRBV5-1	TRBD2	NA	TRBJ2-1	CASSPWGSGSNEQFF	TGCGCCAGCAGCCCTTGGGGTAGCGGGAGCAATGAGCAGTTCTTC
TRBV12-3/TRBV12-4	TRBD2	NA	TRBJ2-1	CASNPTSGGGNEQFF	TGTGCCAGCAACCCGACTAGCGGAGGGGGCAATGAGCAGTTCTTC
TRBV15	NA	NA	TRBJ2-7	CATSNLSGSVYEQYF	TGTGCCACCAGCAATCTTAGCGGAAGCGTATACGAGCAGTACTTC
TRBV7-3	NA	NA	TRBJ2-6	CASILQQWGAGANVLTF	TGTGCCAGCATACTCCAGCAATGGGGGGCTGGGGCCAACGTCCTGACTTTC
TRBV20-1	NA	few	TRBJ2-7	CSALLTDPYEQYF	TGCAGTGCTCTACTGACAGATCCCTACGAGCAGTACTTC
TRBV4-3	NA	NA	TRBJ2-5	CASSQSIVFRETQYF	TGCGCCAGCAGCCAGTCGATAGTTTTCAGGGAGACCCAGTACTTC
TRBV7-3	TRBD2	NA	TRBJ2-1	CASSLTYREREVYNEQFF	TGTGCCAGCAGCTTAACGTATCGGGAGCGGGAGGTTTACAATGAGCAGTTCTTC
TRBV28	NA	NA	TRBJ1-5	CASSLMGGGNQPQHF	TGTGCCAGCAGTTTGATGGGGGGCGGCAATCAGCCCCAGCATTTT
TRBV3-1	TRBD1	few	TRBJ2-5	CASSRRTGSFQETQYF	TGTGCCAGCAGCCGACGGACAGGGTCGTTTCAGGAGACCCAGTACTTC
TRBV29-1	TRBD1	many	TRBJ2-1	CSGDRAYNEQFF	TGCAGCGGGGACAGGGCCTACAATGAGCAGTTCTTC
TRBV30	TRBD1	NA	TRBJ2-3	CAWSLPLETGLPADTQYF	TGTGCCTGGAGTCTGCCTCTGGAGACAGGGCTTCCCGCAGATACGCAGTATTTT
TRBV5-1	NA	NA	TRBJ2-7	CASSLFVSYEQYF	TGCGCCAGCAGCTTGTTTGTCTCCTACGAGCAGTACTTC
TRBV20-1	TRBD2	few	TRBJ2-1	CSAEGSGTSSYNEQFF	TGCAGTGCGGAGGGTTCCGGGACTAGCTCCTACAATGAGCAGTTCTTC
TRBV5-1	TRBD2	few	TRBJ2-7	CASNPVALAGGSKLGEQYF	TGCGCCAGCAACCCGGTAGCCCTAGCGGGAGGATCAAAATTAGGCGAGCAGTACTTC
TRBV7-2	TRBD1	few	TRBJ2-1	CASSFDRGTYNEQFF	TGTGCCAGCAGCTTCGACAGGGGTACTTACAATGAGCAGTTCTTC
TRBV20-1	NA	few	TRBJ2-7	CSARMGSRYEQYF	TGCAGTGCTAGGATGGGTAGCCGCTACGAGCAGTACTTC
TRBV6-6	NA	few	TRBJ1-1	CASSYLPNTEAFF	TGTGCCAGCAGCTACCTTCCCAACACTGAAGCTTTCTTT
TRBV16	NA	few	TRBJ1-2	CASSPQATVNYGYTF	TGTGCCAGCAGCCCGCAAGCGACGGTGAACTATGGCTACACCTTC
TRBV12-3/TRBV12-4	NA	NA	TRBJ2-1	CASRPGMRNEQFF	TGTGCCAGCAGGCCGGGAATGCGTAATGAGCAGTTCTTC
TRBV28	TRBD2	NA	TRBJ2-1	CASSPWTSGRAAYNEQFF	TGTGCCAGCAGCCCCTGGACTAGCGGGAGGGCGGCCTACAATGAGCAGTTCTTC
TRBV6-2/TRBV6-3	TRBD1	few	TRBJ2-6	CASKDRDGANVLTF	TGTGCCAGCAAGGACAGGGATGGGGCCAACGTCCTGACTTTC
TRBV4-3	TRBD2	NA	TRBJ2-7	CASSQDLRLAGGPYEQYF	TGCGCCAGCAGCCAAGATCTGCGACTAGCGGGAGGGCCGTATGAGCAGTACTTC
TRBV20-1	TRBD1	few	TRBJ1-5	CSAPPWAGGDQPQHF	TGCAGTGCTCCCCCTTGGGCAGGGGGCGATCAGCCCCAGCATTTT
TRBV7-2	TRBD1	few	TRBJ1-2	CASTPDRMYGYTF	TGTGCCAGCACCCCGGACAGGATGTATGGCTACACCTTC
TRBV15	NA	few	TRBJ2-7	CATSRDRAHEQYF	TGTGCCACCAGCAGAGACCGGGCCCACGAGCAGTACTTC
TRBV3-1	TRBD2	NA	TRBJ2-7	CASSPVRASGRDEQYF	TGTGCCAGCAGCCCGGTGAGGGCTAGCGGGAGAGACGAGCAGTACTTC
TRBV5-1	NA	many	TRBJ2-4	CASSLKGIGKNIQYF	TGCGCCAGCAGCTTGAAGGGTATTGGAAAAAACATTCAGTACTTC
TRBV12-3/TRBV12-4	TRBD2	few	TRBJ2-3	CASIGGLARDTQYF	TGTGCCAGCATCGGGGGACTAGCAAGGGATACGCAGTATTTT
TRBV29-1	TRBD1	many	TRBJ2-2	CSVQGVDTGELFF	TGCAGCGTCCAGGGGGTTGACACCGGGGAGCTGTTTTTT
TRBV7-9	NA	few	TRBJ2-3	CASSLNPWDTQYF	TGTGCCAGCAGCTTAAATCCGTGGGATACGCAGTATTTT
TRBV6-2/TRBV6-3	TRBD1	NA	TRBJ2-7	CASSYPGQAREQYF	TGTGCCAGCAGTTACCCGGGACAGGCTCGAGAGCAGTACTTC
TRBV9	TRBD1	NA	TRBJ1-1	CASSPGTAEAFF	TGTGCCAGCAGCCCCGGGACAGCTGAAGCTTTCTTT
TRBV29-1	TRBD2	few	TRBJ2-3	CSVERGRFGSTDTQYF	TGCAGCGTTGAGCGGGGGAGGTTCGGTAGCACAGATACGCAGTATTTT
TRBV20-1	TRBD2	many	TRBJ2-1	CSARGGPSYNEQFF	TGCAGTGCCCGGGGAGGGCCCTCCTACAATGAGCAGTTCTTC
TRBV7-2	NA	few	TRBJ2-5	CASSLVGTKAETQYF	TGTGCCAGCAGCCTCGTTGGCACTAAGGCGGAGACCCAGTACTTC
TRBV14	NA	many	TRBJ2-1	CASSPPTAYNEQFF	TGTGCCAGCAGCCCACCTACAGCTTACAATGAGCAGTTCTTC
TRBV5-5	NA	NA	TRBJ2-3	CASSLGYRVGPDTQYF	TGTGCCAGCAGCTTGGGGTACAGGGTGGGCCCAGATACGCAGTATTTT
TRBV7-2	NA	few	TRBJ2-5	CASTTLGVQETQYF	TGTGCCAGCACCACACTAGGGGTACAAGAGACCCAGTACTTC
TRBV27	NA	NA	TRBJ2-2	CASSFLTAVMAGELFF	TGTGCCAGCAGTTTTCTGACCGCCGTGATGGCCGGGGAGCTGTTTTTT
TRBV12-3/TRBV12-4	NA	NA	TRBJ1-5	CASSLRQGQKPQHF	TGTGCCAGCAGTTTAAGGCAGGGGCAGAAGCCCCAGCATTTT
TRBV5-1	NA	NA	TRBJ2-1	CASGFIPSSYNEQFF	TGCGCCAGCGGATTCATCCCGAGCTCCTACAATGAGCAGTTCTTC
TRBV20-1	TRBD1	NA	TRBJ2-3	CSALDRGSTDTQYF	TGCAGTGCTCTGGACAGGGGAAGCACAGATACGCAGTATTTT
TRBV6-5	TRBD2	few	TRBJ2-1	CASSYGLAGREQFF	TGTGCCAGCAGTTACGGTCTAGCGGGACGGGAGCAGTTCTTC
TRBV20-1	NA	few	TRBJ2-2	CSLRGGMVGELFF	TGCAGCCTCCGAGGCGGGATGGTCGGGGAGCTGTTTTTT
TRBV25-1	TRBD2	NA	TRBJ2-7	CASSFGWEGTPYEQYF	TGTGCCAGCAGCTTCGGTTGGGAGGGGACCCCCTACGAGCAGTACTTC
TRBV28	NA	NA	TRBJ2-1	CAIQEVGTYNEQFF	TGTGCCATTCAGGAGGTGGGAACCTACAATGAGCAGTTCTTC
TRBV9	NA	many	TRBJ2-7	CASSVAGQAYEQYF	TGTGCCAGCAGCGTAGCGGGTCAAGCCTACGAGCAGTACTTC
TRBV28	TRBD1	NA	TRBJ2-7	CASSFPDRGLREQYF	TGTGCCAGCAGTTTTCCGGACAGGGGTTTGCGGGAGCAGTACTTC
TRBV29-1	NA	NA	TRBJ2-3	CSVEDFLDGASTDTQYF	TGCAGCGTTGAAGATTTTTTGGACGGTGCTAGCACAGATACGCAGTATTTT
TRBV29-1	NA	few	TRBJ2-3	CSDGVTDTQYF	TGCAGCGACGGGGTCACAGATACGCAGTATTTT